This entry features one T cell receptor beta chain sequence. Its specificity is unknown. This sample stems from a study of T cell responses to AZD1222 COVID-19 vaccine. Notes on the study in general: Of the AZD1222 recipients, only six were seropositive at baseline. The study found vaccine-associated CD4 TCRs spanning spike, dominant at 160-218 and 743-854.

V gave up 4 bases and J gave up 3 bases, with 6 bases separating them. CDR3 length: 13 residues. Germline values: CDR1 MNHEY, CDR2 SMNVEV (reference sequence). Using immunoSEQ multiplex PCR, the repertoire was profiled, and TCRdb retains in-frame clones only, with some absent. Counted here are roughly 110,000 clones, roughly nine tenths occurring once; the ten biggest clones make up approximately 4.5%. The clonotype was recovered from an adult in good health. The sample here was peripheral blood, taken on day 0 of AZD1222 vaccination. J is TRBJ2-2 and V is TRBV27; the D is unclear. CDR3 nucleotides: TGTGCCAGCAGTTATCTAGACACCGGGGAGCTGTTTTTT. Translated: CASSYLDTGELFF.